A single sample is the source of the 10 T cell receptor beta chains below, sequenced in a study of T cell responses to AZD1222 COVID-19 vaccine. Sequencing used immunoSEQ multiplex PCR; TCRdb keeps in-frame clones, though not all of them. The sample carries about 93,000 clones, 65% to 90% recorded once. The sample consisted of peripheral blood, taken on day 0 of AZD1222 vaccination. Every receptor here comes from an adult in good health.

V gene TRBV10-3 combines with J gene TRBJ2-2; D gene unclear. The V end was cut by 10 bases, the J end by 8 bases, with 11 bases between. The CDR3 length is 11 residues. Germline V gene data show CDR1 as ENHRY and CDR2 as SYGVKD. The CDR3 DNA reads TGTGCCACAGAAAGAGGAGGGGAGCTGTTTTTT. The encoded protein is CATERGGELFF.

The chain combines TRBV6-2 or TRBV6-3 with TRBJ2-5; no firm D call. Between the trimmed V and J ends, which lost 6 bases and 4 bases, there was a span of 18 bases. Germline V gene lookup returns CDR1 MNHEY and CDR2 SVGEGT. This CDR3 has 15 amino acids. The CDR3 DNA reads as TGTGCCAGCAGCGCCCTCGCGTTGAAAGGAGAGACCCAGTACTTC. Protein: CASSALALKGETQYF.

CDR3 sequence reads: CASSLFGGASGNTIYF. As DNA, the CDR3 is TGTGCCAGCAGCTTGTTCGGGGGGGCCTCTGGAAACACCATATATTTT. The chain uses TRBV5-8 and TRBJ1-3, with a tentative D call TRBD1 (6 bases). V was trimmed by 1 base and J by 0 bases, leaving 11 bases between them. Germline CDR1 reads SGHTS; CDR2 reads YDEGEE. The CDR3 length is 16 residues.

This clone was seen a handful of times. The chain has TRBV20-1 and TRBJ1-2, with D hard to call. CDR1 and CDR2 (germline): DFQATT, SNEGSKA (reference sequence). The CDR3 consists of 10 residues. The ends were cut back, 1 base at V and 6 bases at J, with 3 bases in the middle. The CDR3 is CSARANGYTF. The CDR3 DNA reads TGCAGTGCTAGAGCTAATGGCTACACCTTC.

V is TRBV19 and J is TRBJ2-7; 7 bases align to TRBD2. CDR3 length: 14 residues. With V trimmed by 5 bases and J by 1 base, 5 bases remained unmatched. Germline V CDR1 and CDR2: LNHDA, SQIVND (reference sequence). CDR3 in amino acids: CASSSLAESYEQYF. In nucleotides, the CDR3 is TGTGCCAGTAGTTCTCTAGCGGAATCCTACGAGCAGTACTTC.

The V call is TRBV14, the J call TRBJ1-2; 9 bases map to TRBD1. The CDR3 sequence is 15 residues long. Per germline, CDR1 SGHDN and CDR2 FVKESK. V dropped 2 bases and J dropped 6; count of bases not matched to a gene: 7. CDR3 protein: CASSQYQGQGDGYTF. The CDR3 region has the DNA TGTGCCAGCAGCCAATACCAGGGACAGGGAGATGGCTACACCTTC.

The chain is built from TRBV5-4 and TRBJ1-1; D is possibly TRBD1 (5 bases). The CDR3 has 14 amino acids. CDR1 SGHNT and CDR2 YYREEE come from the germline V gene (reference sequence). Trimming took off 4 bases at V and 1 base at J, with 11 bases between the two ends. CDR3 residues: CASSPGRANTEAFF. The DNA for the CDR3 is TGTGCCAGCAGCCCGGGACGGGCGAACACTGAAGCTTTCTTT.

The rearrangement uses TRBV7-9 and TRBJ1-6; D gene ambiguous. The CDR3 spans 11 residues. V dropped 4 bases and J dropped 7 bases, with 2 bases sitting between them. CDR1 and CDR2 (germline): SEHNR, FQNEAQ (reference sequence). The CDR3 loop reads CASSSNSPLHF. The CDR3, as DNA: TGTGCCAGCAGCTCGAATTCACCCCTCCACTTT.

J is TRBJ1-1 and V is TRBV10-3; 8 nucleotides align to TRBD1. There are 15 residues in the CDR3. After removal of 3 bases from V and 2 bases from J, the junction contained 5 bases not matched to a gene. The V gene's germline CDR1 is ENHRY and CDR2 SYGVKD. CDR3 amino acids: CAISDRGQGNTEAFF. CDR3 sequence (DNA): TGTGCCATCAGTGATCGCGGACAGGGTAACACTGAAGCTTTCTTT.

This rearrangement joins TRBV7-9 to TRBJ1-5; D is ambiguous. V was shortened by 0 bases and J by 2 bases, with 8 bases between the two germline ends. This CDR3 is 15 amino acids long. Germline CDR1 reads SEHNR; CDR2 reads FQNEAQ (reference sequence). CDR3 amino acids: CASSLAGMGNQPQHF. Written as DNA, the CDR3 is TGTGCCAGCAGCTTAGCGGGGATGGGCAATCAGCCCCAGCATTTT.